This TCR beta chain was observed in a study of cytomegalovirus exposure and HLA in healthy donors. Study summary: For the roughly 400 genotyped donors, approximately 82% fell within the Caucasian-associated ancestry cluster. Study observations and caveats: Information on immune exposure was restricted to one variable (CMV serostatus). Reportedly, fewer N-insertions than the approximately 690-donor mean appeared in an Asian-associated ancestry cluster in a later analysis.

PCR was performed using 60 Vbeta and 13 Jbeta primers. The data were produced by immunoSEQ multiplex PCR, yet TCRdb's version contains in-frame clones alone and is incomplete. The sample shows about 190,000 clones, about nine tenths of them seen only once. Comment on this clone: Its specificity is not known.

Germline V gene sequence: CDR1 MNHEY, CDR2 SVGAGI. The CDR3 loop spans 14 amino acids. V gave up 5 bases and J gave up 2 bases, with 11 bases separating them. This sequence was found in a man aged 25-40 years in good health and CMV-seronegative. Sequencing input: PBMCs. The chain is built from TRBV6-5 and TRBJ2-3, with D possibly TRBD2 on 6 matching bases. CDR3 in DNA: TGTGCCAGCAGTCTAGCGCAATCCACAGATACGCAGTATTTT. Translating it yields CASSLAQSTDTQYF.